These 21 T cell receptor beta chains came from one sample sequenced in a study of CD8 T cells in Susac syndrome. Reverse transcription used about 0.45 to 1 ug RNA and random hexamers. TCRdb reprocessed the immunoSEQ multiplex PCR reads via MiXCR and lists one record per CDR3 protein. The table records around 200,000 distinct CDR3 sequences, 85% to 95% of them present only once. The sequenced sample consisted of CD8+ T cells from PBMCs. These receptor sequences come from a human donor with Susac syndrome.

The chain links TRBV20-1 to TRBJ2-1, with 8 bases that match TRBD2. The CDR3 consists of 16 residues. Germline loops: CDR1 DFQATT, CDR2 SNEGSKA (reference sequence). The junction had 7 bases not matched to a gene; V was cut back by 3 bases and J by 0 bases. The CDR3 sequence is CSARDYSGTSYNEQFF. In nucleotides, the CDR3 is TGCAGTGCTAGGGACTATAGCGGGACCTCCTACAATGAGCAGTTCTTC.

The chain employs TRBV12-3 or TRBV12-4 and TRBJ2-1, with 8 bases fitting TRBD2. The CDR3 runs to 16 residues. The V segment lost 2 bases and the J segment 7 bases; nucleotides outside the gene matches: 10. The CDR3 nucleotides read TGTGCCAGCAGTTTATACGGGAGGGCCTTTATTAATGAGCAGTTCTTC. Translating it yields CASSLYGRAFINEQFF.

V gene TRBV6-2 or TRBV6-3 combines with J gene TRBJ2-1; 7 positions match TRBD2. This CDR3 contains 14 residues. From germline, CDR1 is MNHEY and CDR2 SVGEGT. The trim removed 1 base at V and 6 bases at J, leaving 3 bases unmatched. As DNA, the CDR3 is TGTGCCAGCAGTTACTTTAGCGGGCCCAATGAGCAGTTCTTC. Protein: CASSYFSGPNEQFF.

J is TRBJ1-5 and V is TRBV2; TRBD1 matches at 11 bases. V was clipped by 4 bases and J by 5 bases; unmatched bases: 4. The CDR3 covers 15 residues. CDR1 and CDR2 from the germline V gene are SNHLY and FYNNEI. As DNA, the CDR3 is TGTGCCAGCAGTGGCGGGACAGGGGGTGATCAGCCCCAGCATTTT. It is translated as CASSGGTGGDQPQHF.

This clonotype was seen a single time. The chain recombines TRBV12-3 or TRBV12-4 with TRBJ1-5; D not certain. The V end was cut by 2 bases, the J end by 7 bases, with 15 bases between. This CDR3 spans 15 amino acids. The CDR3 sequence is CASSLSPGQEQPQHF. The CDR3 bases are TGTGCCAGCAGTTTATCCCCTGGGCAGGAGCAGCCCCAGCATTTT.

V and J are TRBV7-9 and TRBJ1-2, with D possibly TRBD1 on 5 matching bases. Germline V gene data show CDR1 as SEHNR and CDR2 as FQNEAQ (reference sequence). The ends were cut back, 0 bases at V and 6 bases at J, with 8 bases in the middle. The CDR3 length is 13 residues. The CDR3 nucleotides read TGTGCCAGCAGCTTAGCAGGGGCTGATGGCTACACCTTC. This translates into CASSLAGADGYTF.

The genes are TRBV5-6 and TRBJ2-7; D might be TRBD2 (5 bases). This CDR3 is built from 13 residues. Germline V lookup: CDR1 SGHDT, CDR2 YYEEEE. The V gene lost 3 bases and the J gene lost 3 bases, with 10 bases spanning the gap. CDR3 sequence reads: CASSSPGNYEQYF. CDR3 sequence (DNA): TGTGCCAGCAGCTCGCCCGGGAACTACGAGCAGTACTTC.

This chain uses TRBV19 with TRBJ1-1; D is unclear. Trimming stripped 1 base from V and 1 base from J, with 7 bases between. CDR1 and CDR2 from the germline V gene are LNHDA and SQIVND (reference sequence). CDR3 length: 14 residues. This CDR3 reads CASSIGGPNTEAFF. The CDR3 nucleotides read TGTGCCAGTAGTATAGGAGGTCCGAACACTGAAGCTTTCTTT.

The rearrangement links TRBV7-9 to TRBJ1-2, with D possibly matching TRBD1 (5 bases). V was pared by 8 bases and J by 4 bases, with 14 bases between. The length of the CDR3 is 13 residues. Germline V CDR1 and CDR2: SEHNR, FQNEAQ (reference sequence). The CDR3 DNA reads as TGTGCCAGCGACCTCGCCGGGGCCTATGGCTACACCTTC. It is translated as CASDLAGAYGYTF.

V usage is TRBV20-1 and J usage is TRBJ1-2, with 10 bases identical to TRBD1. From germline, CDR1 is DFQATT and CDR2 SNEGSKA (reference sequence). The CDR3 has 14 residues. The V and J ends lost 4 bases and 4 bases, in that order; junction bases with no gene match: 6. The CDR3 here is CSATGTGDPYGYTF. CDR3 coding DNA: TGCAGTGCTACCGGGACAGGGGATCCCTATGGCTACACCTTC.

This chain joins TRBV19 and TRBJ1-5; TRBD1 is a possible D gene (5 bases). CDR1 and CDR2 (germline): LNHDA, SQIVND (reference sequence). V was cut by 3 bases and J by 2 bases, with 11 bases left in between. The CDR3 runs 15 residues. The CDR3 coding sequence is TGTGCCAGTAGTATTCGAGGGGTCGGCAATCAGCCCCAGCATTTT. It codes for CASSIRGVGNQPQHF.

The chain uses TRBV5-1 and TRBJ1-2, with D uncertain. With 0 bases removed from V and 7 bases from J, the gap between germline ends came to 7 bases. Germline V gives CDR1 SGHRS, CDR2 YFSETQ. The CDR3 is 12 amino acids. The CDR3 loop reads CASSLDLAGYTF. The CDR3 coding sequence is TGCGCCAGCAGCTTGGACCTCGCTGGCTACACCTTC.

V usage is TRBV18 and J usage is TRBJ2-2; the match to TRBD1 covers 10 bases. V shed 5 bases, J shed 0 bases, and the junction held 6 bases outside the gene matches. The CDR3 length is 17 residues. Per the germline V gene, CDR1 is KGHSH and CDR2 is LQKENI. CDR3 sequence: CASSARQGASNTGELFF. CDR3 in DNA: TGTGCCAGCTCAGCAAGACAGGGGGCCTCGAACACCGGGGAGCTGTTTTTT.

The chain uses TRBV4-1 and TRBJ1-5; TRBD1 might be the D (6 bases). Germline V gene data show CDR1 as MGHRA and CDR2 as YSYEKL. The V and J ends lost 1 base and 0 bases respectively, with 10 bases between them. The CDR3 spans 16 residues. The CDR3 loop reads CASSQGIQGSNQPQHF. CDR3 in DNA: TGCGCCAGCAGCCAAGGTATACAGGGTAGCAATCAGCCCCAGCATTTT.

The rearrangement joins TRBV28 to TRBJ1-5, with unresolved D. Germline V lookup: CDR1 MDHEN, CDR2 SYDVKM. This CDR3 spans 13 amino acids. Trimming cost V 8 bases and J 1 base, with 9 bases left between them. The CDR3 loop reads CASGPLSNQPQHF. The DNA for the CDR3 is TGTGCCAGCGGTCCTTTAAGCAATCAGCCCCAGCATTTT.

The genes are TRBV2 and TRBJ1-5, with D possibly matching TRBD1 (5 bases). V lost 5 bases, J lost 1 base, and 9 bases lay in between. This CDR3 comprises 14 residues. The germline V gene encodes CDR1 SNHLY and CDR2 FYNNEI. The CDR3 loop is CASSKGLSNQPQHF. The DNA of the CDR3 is TGTGCCAGCAGTAAGGGGCTGAGCAATCAGCCCCAGCATTTT.

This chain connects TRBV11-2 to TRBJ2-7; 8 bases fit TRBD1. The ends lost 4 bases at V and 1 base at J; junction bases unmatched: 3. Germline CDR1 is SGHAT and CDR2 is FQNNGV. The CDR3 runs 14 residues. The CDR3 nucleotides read TGTGCCAGCAGCTCGCGACAGGGGTCCTACGAGCAGTACTTC. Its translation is CASSSRQGSYEQYF.

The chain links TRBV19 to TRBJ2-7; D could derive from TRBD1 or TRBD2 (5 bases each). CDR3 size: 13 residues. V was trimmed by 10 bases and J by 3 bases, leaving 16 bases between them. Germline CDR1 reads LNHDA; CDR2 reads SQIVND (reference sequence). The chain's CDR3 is CATSGTGFYEQYF. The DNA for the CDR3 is TGTGCCACTTCCGGGACCGGCTTCTACGAGCAGTACTTC.

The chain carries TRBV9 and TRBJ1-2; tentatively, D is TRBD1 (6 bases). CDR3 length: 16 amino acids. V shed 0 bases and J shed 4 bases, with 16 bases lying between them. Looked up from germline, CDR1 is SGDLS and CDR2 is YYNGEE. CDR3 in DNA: TGTGCCAGCAGCGTAGCTACGAGACAGGACCTCTATGGCTACACCTTC. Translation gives CASSVATRQDLYGYTF.

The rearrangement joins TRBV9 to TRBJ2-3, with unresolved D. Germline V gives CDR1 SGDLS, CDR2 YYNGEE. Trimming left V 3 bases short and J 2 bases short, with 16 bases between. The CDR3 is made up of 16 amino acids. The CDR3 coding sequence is TGTGCCAGCAGCGCCGCATACCAGGAGTACACAGATACGCAGTATTTT. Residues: CASSAAYQEYTDTQYF. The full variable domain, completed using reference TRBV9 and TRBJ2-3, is DSGVTQTPKHLITATGQRVTLRCSPRSGDLSVYWYQQSLDQGLQFLIQYYNGEERAKGNILERFSAQQFPDLHSELNLSSLELGDSALYFCASSAAYQEYTDTQYFGPGTRLTVL.

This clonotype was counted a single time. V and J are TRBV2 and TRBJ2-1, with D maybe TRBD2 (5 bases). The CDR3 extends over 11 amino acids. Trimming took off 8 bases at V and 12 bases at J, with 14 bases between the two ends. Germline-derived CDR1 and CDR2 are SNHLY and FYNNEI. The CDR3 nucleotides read TGTGCCAGCGGGGAACTAGTGTGGCAGTTCTTC. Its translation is CASGELVWQFF.